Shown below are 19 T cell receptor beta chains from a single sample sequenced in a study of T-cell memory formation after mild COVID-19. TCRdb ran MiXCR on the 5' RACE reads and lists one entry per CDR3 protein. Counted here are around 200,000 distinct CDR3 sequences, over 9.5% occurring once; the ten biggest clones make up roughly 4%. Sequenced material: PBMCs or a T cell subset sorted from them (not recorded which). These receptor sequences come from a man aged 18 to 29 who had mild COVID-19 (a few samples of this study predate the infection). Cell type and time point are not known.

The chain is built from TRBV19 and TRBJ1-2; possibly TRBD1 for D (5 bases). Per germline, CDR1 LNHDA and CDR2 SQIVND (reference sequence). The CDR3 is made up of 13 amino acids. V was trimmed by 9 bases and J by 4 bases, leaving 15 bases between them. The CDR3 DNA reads TGTGCCAGCCAACCGGGGACGGCCTATGGCTACACCTTC. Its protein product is CASQPGTAYGYTF.

The CDR3 nucleotides read TGCGCCAGCAGCTTGGGCGTTCGCGAGCCAGATACGCAGTATTTT. It translates to CASSLGVREPDTQYF. V usage is TRBV5-1 and J usage is TRBJ2-3; D is unclear. The CDR3 runs to 15 residues. Trimming cost V 0 bases and J 4 bases, with 12 bases left between them. Germline V gives CDR1 SGHRS, CDR2 YFSETQ.

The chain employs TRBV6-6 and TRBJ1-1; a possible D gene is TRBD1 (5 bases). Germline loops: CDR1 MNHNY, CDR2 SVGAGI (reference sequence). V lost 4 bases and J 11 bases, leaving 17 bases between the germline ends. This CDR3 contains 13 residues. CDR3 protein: CASSFLGGELAFF. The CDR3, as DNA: TGTGCCAGCAGTTTCCTGGGGGGGGAGTTGGCTTTCTTT.

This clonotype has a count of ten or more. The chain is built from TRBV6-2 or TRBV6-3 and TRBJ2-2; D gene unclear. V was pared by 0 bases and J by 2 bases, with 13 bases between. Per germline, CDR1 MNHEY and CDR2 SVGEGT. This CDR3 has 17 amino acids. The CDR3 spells CASSYSSRVLNTGELFF. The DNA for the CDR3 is TGTGCCAGCAGTTACTCGAGCCGGGTCCTAAACACCGGGGAGCTGTTTTTT.

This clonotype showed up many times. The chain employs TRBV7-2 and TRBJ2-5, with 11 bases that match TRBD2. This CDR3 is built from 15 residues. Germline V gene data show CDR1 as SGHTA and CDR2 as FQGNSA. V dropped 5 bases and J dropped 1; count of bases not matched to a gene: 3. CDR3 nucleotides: TGTGCCAGCAGCGCTAGCGGGGGGAGCCAAGAGACCCAGTACTTC. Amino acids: CASSASGGSQETQYF.

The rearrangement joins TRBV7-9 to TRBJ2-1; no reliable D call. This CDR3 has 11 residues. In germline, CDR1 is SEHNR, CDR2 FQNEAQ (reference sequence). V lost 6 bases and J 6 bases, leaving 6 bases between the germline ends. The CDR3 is CASSRSNEQFF. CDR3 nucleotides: TGTGCCAGCAGTCGGTCCAATGAGCAGTTCTTC.

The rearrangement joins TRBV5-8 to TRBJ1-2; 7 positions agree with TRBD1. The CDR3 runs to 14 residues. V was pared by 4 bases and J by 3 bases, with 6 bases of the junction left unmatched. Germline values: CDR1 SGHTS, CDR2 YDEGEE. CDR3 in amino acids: CASSARDSYYGYTF. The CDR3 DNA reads TGTGCCAGCAGCGCCCGGGACAGTTACTATGGCTACACCTTC.

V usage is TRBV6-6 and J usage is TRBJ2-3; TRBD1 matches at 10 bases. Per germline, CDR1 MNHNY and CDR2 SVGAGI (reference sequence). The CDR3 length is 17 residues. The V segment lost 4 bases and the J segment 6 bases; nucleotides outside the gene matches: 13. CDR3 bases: TGTGCCAGCAGTTTCCTTCTCCGGACAGGGGGAAAGGATACGCAGTATTTT. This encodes CASSFLLRTGGKDTQYF.

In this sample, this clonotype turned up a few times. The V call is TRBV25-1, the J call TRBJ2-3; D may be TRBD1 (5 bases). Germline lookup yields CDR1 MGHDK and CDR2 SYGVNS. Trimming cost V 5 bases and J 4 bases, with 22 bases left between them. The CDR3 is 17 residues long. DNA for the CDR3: TGTGCCAGCAGTCAGAGGACCGTAGGGGAAGGAGCAGATACGCAGTATTTT. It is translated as CASSQRTVGEGADTQYF.

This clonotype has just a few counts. CDR3 nucleotides: TGTGCCAGCAGCCTATACACCGGGACCCCTAATGGCTACACCTTC. Translation gives CASSLYTGTPNGYTF. The J gene is TRBJ1-2, the V gene TRBV6-5; TRBD1 is a possible D gene (5 bases). V shed 6 bases and J shed 6 bases, with 20 bases lying between them. The CDR3 totals 15 residues. From germline, CDR1 is MNHEY and CDR2 SVGAGI.

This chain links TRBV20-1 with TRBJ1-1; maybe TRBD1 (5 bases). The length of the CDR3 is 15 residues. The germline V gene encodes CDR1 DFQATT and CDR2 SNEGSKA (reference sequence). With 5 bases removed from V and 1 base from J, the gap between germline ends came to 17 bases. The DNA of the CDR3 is TGCAGTGCTCTCTGGGCACCTACAGGGAACACTGAAGCTTTCTTT. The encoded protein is CSALWAPTGNTEAFF.

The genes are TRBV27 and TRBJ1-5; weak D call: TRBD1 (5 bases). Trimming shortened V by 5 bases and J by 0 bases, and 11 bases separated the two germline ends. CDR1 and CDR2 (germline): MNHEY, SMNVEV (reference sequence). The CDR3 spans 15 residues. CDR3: CASSMRQTSNQPQHF. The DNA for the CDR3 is TGTGCCAGCAGTATGAGACAGACTAGCAATCAGCCCCAGCATTTT.

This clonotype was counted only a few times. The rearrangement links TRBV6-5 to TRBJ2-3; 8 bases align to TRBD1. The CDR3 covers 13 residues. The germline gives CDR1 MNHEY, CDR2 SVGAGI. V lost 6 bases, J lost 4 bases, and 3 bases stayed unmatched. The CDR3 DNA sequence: TGTGCCAGCAGGACAGGGGTCCCAGATACGCAGTATTTT. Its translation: CASRTGVPDTQYF.

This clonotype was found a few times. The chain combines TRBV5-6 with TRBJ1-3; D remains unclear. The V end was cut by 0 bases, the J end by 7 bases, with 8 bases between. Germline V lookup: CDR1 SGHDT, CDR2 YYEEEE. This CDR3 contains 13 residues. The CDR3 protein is CASSLATRNTIYF. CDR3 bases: TGTGCCAGCAGCTTGGCTACCAGGAACACCATATATTTT.

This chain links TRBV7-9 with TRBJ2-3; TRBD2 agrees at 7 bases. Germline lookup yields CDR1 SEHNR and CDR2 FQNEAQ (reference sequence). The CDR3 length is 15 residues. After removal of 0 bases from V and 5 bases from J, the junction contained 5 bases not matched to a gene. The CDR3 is CASSLAGGQGDTQYF. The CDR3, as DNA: TGTGCCAGCAGCTTAGCGGGAGGGCAAGGAGATACGCAGTATTTT. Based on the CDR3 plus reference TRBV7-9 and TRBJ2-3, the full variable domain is DTGVSQNPRHKITKRGQNVTFRCDPISEHNRLYWYRQTLGQGPEFLTYFQNEAQLEKSRLLSDRFSAERPKGSFSTLEIQRTEQGDSAMYLCASSLAGGQGDTQYFGPGTRLTVL.

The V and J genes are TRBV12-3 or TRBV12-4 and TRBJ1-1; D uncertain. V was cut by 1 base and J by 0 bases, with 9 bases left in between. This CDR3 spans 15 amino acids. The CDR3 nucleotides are TGTGCCAGCAGTTTAGGACACCAGATGAACACTGAAGCTTTCTTT. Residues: CASSLGHQMNTEAFF.

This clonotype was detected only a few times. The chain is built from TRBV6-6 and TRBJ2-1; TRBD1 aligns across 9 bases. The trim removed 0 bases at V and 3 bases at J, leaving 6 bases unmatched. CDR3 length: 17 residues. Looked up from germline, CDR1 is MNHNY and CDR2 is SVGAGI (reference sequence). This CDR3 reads CASSYSSTGGIYNEQFF. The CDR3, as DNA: TGTGCCAGCAGTTACTCTTCTACAGGGGGCATCTACAATGAGCAGTTCTTC.

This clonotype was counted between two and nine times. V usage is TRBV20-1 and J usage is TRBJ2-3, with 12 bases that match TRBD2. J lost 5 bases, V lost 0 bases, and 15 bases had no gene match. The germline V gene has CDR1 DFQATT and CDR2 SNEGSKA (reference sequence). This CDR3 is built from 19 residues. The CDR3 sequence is CSARDPLASGGAGRDTQYF. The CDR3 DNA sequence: TGCAGTGCTAGAGACCCCCTGGCTAGCGGGGGGGCAGGAAGAGATACGCAGTATTTT.

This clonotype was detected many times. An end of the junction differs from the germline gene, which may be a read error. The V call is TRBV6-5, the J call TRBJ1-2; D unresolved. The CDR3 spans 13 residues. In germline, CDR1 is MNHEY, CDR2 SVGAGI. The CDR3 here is CASSYGGNYGYTF. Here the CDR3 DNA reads TGCGCCAGCAGCTACGGAGGGAACTATGGCTACACCTTC.